Shown below are 4 T cell receptor beta chains from a single sample sequenced in a study of Ad26.COV2.S vaccination and SARS-CoV-2 variants. The method was immunoSEQ multiplex PCR; TCRdb's version includes in-frame clones alone and lacks a portion of them. The sample yields a few hundred thousand clones, roughly 90% seen once. Noted treatment: about 20 received Ad26.COV2.S at low or high dose, single or two shots; roughly 5 received placebo; per-sample allocation not given. It was on day 63 after the first vaccine or placebo injection that samples were taken. Source: peripheral blood, taken in a trial of Ad26.COV2.S vaccine versus placebo. The receptors were sampled from a person between 18 and 59 years old who received the Ad26.COV2.S COVID-19 vaccine or a placebo.

The chain has TRBV12-3 or TRBV12-4 and TRBJ1-5; TRBD1 matches at 7 bases. The trim removed 6 bases at V and 7 bases at J, leaving 6 bases unmatched. This CDR3 has 13 amino acids. The DNA for the CDR3 is TGTGCCAGCAGCACAGGGGACGGGCAGCCCCAGCATTTT. It yields the protein CASSTGDGQPQHF.

This chain's CDR3 is CASSLTADTEAFF. CDR3 in DNA: TGTGCCAGCAGCTTAACGGCAGACACTGAAGCTTTCTTT. V gene TRBV7-2 combines with J gene TRBJ1-1; D is ambiguous. The CDR3 sequence is 13 residues long. Deletions cut 2 bases from V and 3 bases from J, with 7 bases between. The germline CDR1 and CDR2 sequences are SGHTA and FQGNSA.

The rearrangement links TRBV11-3 to TRBJ1-3, with a weak D call TRBD1 (6 bases). Trimming shortened V by 1 base and J by 0 bases, and 13 bases separated the two germline ends. The CDR3 covers 17 residues. Per germline, CDR1 SGHNT and CDR2 YENEEA. The CDR3 spells CASSLVLGQSSGNTIYF. DNA for the CDR3: TGTGCCAGCAGCTTAGTTCTCGGACAGAGCTCTGGAAACACCATATATTTT.

The CDR3 spells CASSKRDRVAGELFF. DNA for the CDR3: TGTGCCAGCAGTAAACGGGACAGGGTGGCCGGGGAGCTGTTTTTT. The rearrangement uses TRBV28 and TRBJ2-2, with TRBD1 matching over 9 bases. The length of the CDR3 is 15 residues. Germline assignment: CDR1 MDHEN and CDR2 SYDVKM. V lost 5 bases, J lost 6 bases, and 7 bases stayed unmatched.